This entry lists 18 T cell receptor beta chains sequenced from one sample in a study of blood T cells in healthy people across ages (dated by TCRdb to 2015 to 2017). The library was obtained by 5' RACE. Sequencer: Illumina HiSeq 2500. A second PCR of about 6 to 12 cycles was run with a J-beta primer mix and a sample-barcoded 5' primer. TCRdb handled the public reads itself, with Q25 trimming in fastp and clone calling in MiXCR, and kept productive beta chains. Rows are unified per CDR3 protein, each entry keeping the most common DNA and genes. Here the sample has 1.5 million to 2 million distinct CDR3 sequences; roughly 30% occur a single time. 7.7% of the sample lies in the top ten. The specimen was blood. These receptors were collected from a woman aged 25 to 39 in good health.

CDR3 in DNA: TGTGCCAGCAGACCTAATGCCCCGTCCAGCACAGATACGGAATATTTT. This translates into CASRPNAPSSTDTEYF. The chain uses TRBV12-3 or TRBV12-4 and TRBJ2-3; no definite D call. The CDR3 consists of 16 residues. Trimming took 6 bases from V and 15 from J, leaving 31 bases between them.

Only a few counts were recorded for this clonotype. This chain uses TRBV27 with TRBJ2-7, with 9 bases fitting TRBD1. The CDR3 loop spans 15 amino acids. In germline, CDR1 is MNHEY, CDR2 SMNVEV (reference sequence). Trimming took 5 bases from V and 3 from J; bases not matched to a gene: 8. The CDR3 DNA follows: TGTGCCAGCAGTCCCCGGGACAGGGTCTTCTACGAGCAGTACTTC. Residues: CASSPRDRVFYEQYF.

This chain joins TRBV12-3 or TRBV12-4 and TRBJ1-1, with D perhaps matching TRBD1 (5 bases). V lost 1 base and J lost 2, with 11 bases in between. CDR3 size: 15 residues. The CDR3 region has the DNA TGTGCCAGCAGTTTAGTCATAGGGGTAAACACTGAAGCTTTCTTT. Its protein is CASSLVIGVNTEAFF.

The chain carries TRBV5-1 and TRBJ1-4; tentative D call: TRBD1 (6 bases). CDR1 and CDR2 (germline): SGHRS, YFSETQ. V dropped 4 bases and J dropped 5 bases, with 12 bases sitting between them. This CDR3 comprises 14 residues. CDR3 sequence: CASSTQGNNEKLFF. The CDR3 region has the DNA TGCGCCAGCAGCACACAGGGTAACAATGAAAAACTGTTTTTT.

Details on this clonotype: A clone one base away is much larger, so this may be a read error. The chain has TRBV20-1 and TRBJ2-3, with D hard to call. Trimming took off 1 base at V and 5 bases at J, with 16 bases between the two ends. CDR3 size: 15 residues. Per the germline V gene, CDR1 is DFQATT and CDR2 is SNEGSKA (reference sequence). CDR3 nucleotide sequence: TGCAGTGCTAGAGTCACGGGCAGAGCGCTAGATACGCAGTATTTT. This sequence encodes CSARVTGRALDTQYF.

The chain employs TRBV6-2 or TRBV6-3 and TRBJ2-5; 10 bases are a match to TRBD2. The CDR3 runs 15 residues. Germline-derived CDR1 and CDR2 are MNHEY and SVGEGT. Trimming cost V 6 bases and J 4 bases; bases outside gene matches: 8. CDR3 loop: CASSTAGTSAETQYF. The CDR3 bases are TGTGCCAGCAGCACGGCCGGGACTAGCGCAGAGACCCAGTACTTC.

This chain's CDR3 is CAIGTSGSSPYNEQFF. The DNA for the CDR3 is TGTGCCATCGGGACTAGCGGGAGTTCCCCCTACAATGAGCAGTTCTTC. This chain uses TRBV6-2 or TRBV6-3 with TRBJ2-1; 14 bases agree with TRBD2. Germline assignment: CDR1 MNHEY and CDR2 SVGEGT. The CDR3 runs 16 residues. The junction had 7 bases not matched to a gene; V was cut back by 10 bases and J by 2 bases.

V and J are TRBV4-1 and TRBJ2-5, with 11 bases fitting TRBD1. The CDR3 consists of 19 residues. Per the germline V gene, CDR1 is MGHRA and CDR2 is YSYEKL. With V trimmed by 3 bases and J by 2 bases, 14 bases remained unmatched. CDR3 coding DNA: TGCGCCAGCAGCCAGGCCGGGGGGACAGGGGGGATAGTACAAGAGACCCAGTACTTC. The encoded protein is CASSQAGGTGGIVQETQYF.

This clonotype occurred many times. The V and J genes are TRBV15 and TRBJ2-3, with D unresolved. Germline CDR1 and CDR2: LNHNV and YYDKDF (reference sequence). The CDR3 is 13 residues long. With 0 bases removed from V and 9 bases from J, the gap between germline ends came to 10 bases. The CDR3 is CATSRDRKETQYF. In nucleotides, the CDR3 is TGTGCCACCAGCAGAGATCGAAAGGAAACGCAGTATTTT.

The chain employs TRBV29-1 and TRBJ1-4; D is ambiguous. V dropped 2 bases and J dropped 6 bases, with 13 bases sitting between them. CDR1 is SQVTM and CDR2 is ANQGSEA in the germline V gene. The CDR3 sequence is 14 residues long. CDR3 nucleotide sequence: TGCAGCGTTGAATCGTCATGGGAGGATGAAAAACTGTTTTTT. Translation gives CSVESSWEDEKLFF.

The rearrangement joins TRBV20-1 to TRBJ2-5; possibly TRBD2 for D (7 bases). With 0 bases removed from V and 5 bases from J, the gap between germline ends came to 16 bases. Germline-derived CDR1 and CDR2 are DFQATT and SNEGSKA (reference sequence). There are 15 residues in the CDR3. DNA of the CDR3: TGCAGTGCTAGAGATGGGGGCGGGGGCTGGGAGACCCAGTACTTC. It codes for CSARDGGGGWETQYF.

This chain uses TRBV20-1 with TRBJ2-5; 11 nucleotides line up with TRBD2. Germline CDR1 is DFQATT and CDR2 is SNEGSKA (reference sequence). Trimming took 5 bases from V and 2 from J; bases not matched to a gene: 7. The CDR3 runs to 15 residues. In DNA, the CDR3 is TGCAGTGCTGCCCCTAGCGGGAGGAGGCAAGAGACCCAGTACTTC. As protein: CSAAPSGRRQETQYF.

Details on this clonotype: One end of the junction is discordant with germline, which a read error may explain. CDR3 in amino acids: CSGRGANYERYF. In DNA form, the CDR3 reads TGCAGCGGCCGTGGGGCTAACTACGAGCGGTACTTC. V is TRBV29-1 and J is TRBJ2-7; D is possibly TRBD1 (5 bases). The CDR3 has 12 residues. Germline CDR1 is SQVTM and CDR2 is ANQGSEA.

The rearrangement joins TRBV19 to TRBJ1-5, with D possibly TRBD1 on 6 matching bases. The CDR3 has 15 amino acids. CDR1 and CDR2 from the germline V gene are LNHDA and SQIVND (reference sequence). V lost 3 bases and J lost 2, with 11 bases in between. The CDR3 region is CASSMAQGRNQPQHF. Written as DNA, the CDR3 is TGTGCCAGTAGTATGGCGCAGGGGCGCAATCAGCCCCAGCATTTT. The variable domain in full, with the rest retrieved from reference TRBV19 and TRBJ1-5, is DGGITQSPKYLFRKEGQNVTLSCEQNLNHDAMYWYRQDPGQGLRLIYYSQIVNDFQKGDIAEGYSVSREKKESFPLTVTSAQKNPTAFYLCASSMAQGRNQPQHFGDGTRLSIL.

The rearrangement uses TRBV13 and TRBJ2-7; TRBD1 might be the D (5 bases). The ends were cut back, 5 bases at V and 2 bases at J, with 22 bases in the middle. The CDR3 extends over 17 amino acids. In germline, CDR1 is PRHDT, CDR2 FYEKMQ (reference sequence). CDR3 nucleotides: TGTGCCAGCAGCCAAGGGCCCACATGGGGCCGGACCTACGAGCAGTACTTC. This codes for CASSQGPTWGRTYEQYF.

This clonotype was seen ten or more times. The CDR3 spells CAISERDSYEQYF. The DNA of the CDR3 is TGTGCCATCAGTGAACGGGACTCCTACGAGCAGTACTTC. The chain recombines TRBV10-3 with TRBJ2-7, with D perhaps matching TRBD2 (5 bases). V was pared by 3 bases and J by 0 bases, with 6 bases between. The germline V gene has CDR1 ENHRY and CDR2 SYGVKD. The CDR3 totals 13 residues.

The V gene is TRBV20-1, the J gene TRBJ2-2; 10 bases map to TRBD2. The CDR3 consists of 15 residues. The germline V gene has CDR1 DFQATT and CDR2 SNEGSKA (reference sequence). V lost 0 bases, J lost 7 bases, and 5 bases stayed unmatched. The CDR3 nucleotides are TGCAGTGCTAGAGATCAGCGGGGGGGCGGCGGGGAGCTGTTTTTT. Translating gives CSARDQRGGGGELFF.

This clonotype occurred a few times. The genes are TRBV7-9 and TRBJ1-2; 10 bases match TRBD1. In germline, CDR1 is SEHNR, CDR2 FQNEAQ (reference sequence). This CDR3 contains 16 residues. With 5 bases clipped from V and 4 bases from J, the junction kept 10 bases outside the gene matches. The CDR3 is CASSPRQGADVYGYTF. The CDR3 DNA sequence: TGTGCCAGCAGCCCTCGACAGGGGGCGGATGTCTATGGCTACACCTTC.